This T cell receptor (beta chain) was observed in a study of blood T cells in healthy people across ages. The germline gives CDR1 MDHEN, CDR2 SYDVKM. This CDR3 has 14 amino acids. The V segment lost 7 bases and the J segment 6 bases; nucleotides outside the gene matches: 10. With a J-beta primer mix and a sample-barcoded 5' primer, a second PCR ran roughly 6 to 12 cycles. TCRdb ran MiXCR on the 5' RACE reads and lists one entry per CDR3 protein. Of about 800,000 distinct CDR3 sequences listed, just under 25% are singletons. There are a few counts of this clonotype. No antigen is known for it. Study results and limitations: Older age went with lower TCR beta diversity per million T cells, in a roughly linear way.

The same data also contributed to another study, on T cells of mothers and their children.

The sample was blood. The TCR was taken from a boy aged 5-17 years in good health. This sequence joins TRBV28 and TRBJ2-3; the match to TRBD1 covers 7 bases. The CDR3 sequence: CASIGQAPGDTQYF. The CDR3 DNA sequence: TGTGCCAGCATTGGACAGGCCCCGGGGGATACGCAGTATTTT.